The following is a T cell receptor beta chain sequence with its context. The data are from a study of blood T cell repertoires in COVID-19. For the study at large: The study drew acute and convalescent COVID-19 samples from the United States, Italy and Spain.

V lost 0 bases, J lost 2 bases, and 11 bases lay in between. This CDR3 has 16 amino acids. Looked up from germline, CDR1 is MGHRA and CDR2 is YSYEKL. Method: immunoSEQ multiplex PCR; TCRdb's copy keeps in-frame clones and lacks some. The data show 200,000 to 250,000 clones, approximately 82% seen once. The source is a woman between 40 and 50 years old with acute or convalescent COVID-19. The chain links TRBV4-1 to TRBJ2-1; D call uncertain. The source material was peripheral blood. The CDR3 sequence: CASSQDSRITYNEQFF. CDR3 nucleotides: TGCGCCAGCAGCCAAGACTCGAGGATCACCTACAATGAGCAGTTCTTC.